Listed below are T cell receptor beta chains from one sample, sequenced in a study of cytomegalovirus exposure and HLA in healthy donors. The repertoire was sequenced with immunoSEQ multiplex PCR; TCRdb's copy has only in-frame clones and lacks some. Of about 170,000 clones in the sample, about 89% are singletons; the top ten hold roughly 3%. The sample consisted of PBMCs. The receptors shown here come from a young man in good health and CMV-seropositive. CDR3s include the opening cysteine and the closing phenylalanine or tryptophan. The D gene is left open where the match is weak. Size tells how often a clone was seen (once, few, many) or the class of an expanded clone, and some rows leave it out.

>.|TRBJ1-3|.|TRBV7-2
TGTGCCAGCAGACTACTAAACACCATATATTTT
CASRLLNTIYF
>.|TRBJ2-3|.|TRBV9
TGTGCCAGCAGCCTCGCTTACGTCGAGGGCACAGATACGCAGTATTTT
CASSLAYVEGTDTQYF
>.|TRBJ1-2|TRBD1|TRBV6-5
TGTGCCAGCAGTACCTCTCCGAGGGGGCGAGGCTACACCTTC
CASSTSPRGRGYTF
>.|TRBJ1-2|.|TRBV27
TGTGCCAGCAGCCTAGACAGAGACTATGGCTACACCTTC
CASSLDRDYGYTF
>.|TRBJ2-3|TRBD2|TRBV23-1
TGCGCCAGCACTCCTGGGCTAGCGGGAGGAGGAAATACGCAGTATTTT
CASTPGLAGGGNTQYF
>few|TRBJ2-3|.|TRBV27
TGTGCCAGCAGTCCCCCCGGCGGGGTCACAGATACGCAGTATTTT
CASSPPGGVTDTQYF
>.|TRBJ1-2|TRBD1|TRBV27
TGTGCCAGCAGTTTTACAGGGGGTTATGGCTACACCTTC
CASSFTGGYGYTF
>few|TRBJ2-2|TRBD2|TRBV7-7
TGTGCTAGCAGCCCGATGGGACTAGCGAGCGGGGAGCTGTTTTTT
CASSPMGLASGELFF
>few|TRBJ1-2|.|TRBV18
TGTGCCAGCTCACCAACCCCCTGGGAGGGGGACTATGGCTACACCTTC
CASSPTPWEGDYGYTF
>.|TRBJ1-2|TRBD1|TRBV20-1
TGCAGTGCTGGACAGGGGAGGAGTCGCTTC
CSAGQGRSRF
>.|TRBJ2-7|TRBD1|TRBV5-1
TGCGCCAGCAGCTTCCGACAGGGCGGCTACGAGCAGTACTTC
CASSFRQGGYEQYF
>.|TRBJ2-7|TRBD1|TRBV9
TGTGCCAGCAGCCCATGGGACAGACTCTACGAGCAGTACTTC
CASSPWDRLYEQYF
>.|TRBJ2-6|.|TRBV7-9
TGTGCCAGCAGCTTGGGGCTGAACTCTGGGGCCAACGTCCTGACTTTC
CASSLGLNSGANVLTF
>.|TRBJ1-5|.|TRBV6-1
TGTGCCAGCAGGGAAACGGGGGGGATCGGTCAGCCCCAGCATTTT
CASRETGGIGQPQHF
>.|TRBJ1-2|TRBD1|TRBV19
TGTGCCAGTAAACCAATTTCCGGGACAGCGATCTATGGCTACACCTTC
CASKPISGTAIYGYTF
>.|TRBJ2-2|TRBD2|TRBV11-2
TGTGCCAGCAGCGTAGCGGGGGGGCGGTTCGCCGGGGAGCTGTTTTTT
CASSVAGGRFAGELFF
>.|TRBJ2-2|TRBD2|TRBV7-9
TGTGCCAGCAGCTCGTCACGGGACTATTTCGTGTCCGGGGAGCTGTTTTTT
CASSSSRDYFVSGELFF
>.|TRBJ2-7|TRBD1|TRBV18
TGTGCCAGCTCCGTGGGACAGGCCTCCTACGAGCAGTACTTC
CASSVGQASYEQYF
>.|TRBJ2-7|TRBD2|TRBV9
TGTGCCAGCAGCGTCGGGGACTACTCCTACGAGCAGTACTTC
CASSVGDYSYEQYF
>.|TRBJ1-2|.|TRBV5-6
TGTGCCAGCAGCTTGACGGCCCCTAGAGGCTACACCTTC
CASSLTAPRGYTF
>.|TRBJ1-2|.|TRBV27
TGTGCCAGCAGACCCGCAGGGGATGGCTACACCTTC
CASRPAGDGYTF
>.|TRBJ1-5|.|TRBV5-7
TGTGCCAGCAGCCTCAATTTCACGTTCCCATACTATCAGCCCCAGCATTTT
CASSLNFTFPYYQPQHF
>.|TRBJ2-7|TRBD2|TRBV28
TGTGCCAGCAGTTTACCCACTAGCGGGAGGTTCTCCTACGAGCAGTACTTC
CASSLPTSGRFSYEQYF
>.|TRBJ2-5|TRBD1|TRBV5-6
TGTGCCAGCAGCTTCCCCGGGACAGGGGTTCGAGAGACCCAGTACTTC
CASSFPGTGVRETQYF
>once|TRBJ1-2|TRBD1|TRBV10-3
TGTGCCATCAGCATGCCGACAGGGGGCAAACGTACCTATGGCTACACCTTC
CAISMPTGGKRTYGYTF
>.|TRBJ2-7|.|TRBV6-5
TGTGCCAGCAAAGGGATAGCGTTGAACGAGCAGTACTTC
CASKGIALNEQYF
>.|TRBJ1-2|TRBD1|TRBV30
TGTGCCTGGACCACAGGGGGGTTTGGCTACACCTTC
CAWTTGGFGYTF
>.|TRBJ1-2|.|TRBV14
TGTGCCAGCAGCCATGGGCCGACCTATGGCTACACCTTC
CASSHGPTYGYTF
>.|TRBJ1-6|.|TRBV7-3
TGTGCCAGCAGCTTAAGGGGGCCCTATAATTCACCCCTCCACTTT
CASSLRGPYNSPLHF
>.|TRBJ2-7|TRBD2|TRBV4-3
TGCGCCAGCAGCCAGCTGTCTAGCGGGGGGCCGTACGAGCAGTACTTC
CASSQLSSGGPYEQYF
>.|TRBJ2-3|TRBD1|TRBV5-1
TGCGCCAGCGCCCTACAGGGGATCGCGACAGATACGCAGTATTTT
CASALQGIATDTQYF
>.|TRBJ2-7|TRBD1|TRBV4-3
TGCGCCAGCAGCCATACCTCCAGGGGGCCCTACGAGCAGTACTTC
CASSHTSRGPYEQYF
>few|TRBJ2-1|.|TRBV9
TGTGCCAGCAGCGTAGTAACAGGCAATGAGCAGTTCTTC
CASSVVTGNEQFF
>.|TRBJ2-1|TRBD2|TRBV30
TGTGCCTCTGTAGCGGGGGGAAGGTATGAGCAGTTCTTC
CASVAGGRYEQFF
>once|TRBJ1-5|.|TRBV7-6
TGTGCCAGCAGCCTTCGAACAGGGTTCAATCAGCCCCAGCATTTT
CASSLRTGFNQPQHF
>.|TRBJ1-2|.|TRBV7-2
TGTGCCAGCAGCTTAGTTGGGGGGGACTATGGCTACACCTTC
CASSLVGGDYGYTF
>.|TRBJ1-3|.|TRBV11-1
TGTGCCAGCACCTCTGTCTTTGGAAACACCATATATTTT
CASTSVFGNTIYF
>.|TRBJ1-3|.|TRBV5-5
TGTGCCAGCAGCTTGGCCGAGGGCACCCTCTCTGGAAACACCATATATTTT
CASSLAEGTLSGNTIYF
>.|TRBJ1-6|.|TRBV5-1
TGCGCCAGCAGCTTGTGGGAGGGGTTCGGGAATTCACCCCTCCACTTT
CASSLWEGFGNSPLHF
>.|TRBJ2-1|TRBD2|TRBV2
TGTGCCAGCAGTGGTAGCGGGAGCTCCTACAATGAGCAGTTCTTC
CASSGSGSSYNEQFF
>.|TRBJ2-2|.|TRBV7-9
TGTGCCAGCAGTCGGGGGGCGCCCCCCGGGGAGCTGTTTTTT
CASSRGAPPGELFF
>few|TRBJ2-1|.|TRBV2
TGTGCCAGCAGTGTGGGACATATTGAGCAGTTCTTC
CASSVGHIEQFF
>.|TRBJ2-6|.|TRBV5-4
TGTGCCAGCGCTCATAACGGAGGGGGCGCACCTGGGGCCAACGTCCTGACTTTC
CASAHNGGGAPGANVLTF
>.|TRBJ1-1|.|TRBV27
TGTGCCAGCAGTATGACAGGTCCAAACACTGAAGCTTTCTTT
CASSMTGPNTEAFF
>once|TRBJ2-3|.|TRBV27
TGTGCCAGCAGTTCCGGGACTAGCACAGATACGCAGTATTTT
CASSSGTSTDTQYF
>.|TRBJ1-5|.|TRBV27
TGTGCCAGCAGTTTAATTTATCTGAGCAATCAGCCCCAGCATTTT
CASSLIYLSNQPQHF
>.|TRBJ1-1|TRBD1|TRBV11-2
TGTGCCAGCAGCTTTACGACAGGGGCGGCTGAAGCTTTCTTT
CASSFTTGAAEAFF
>.|TRBJ2-3|TRBD2|TRBV7-6
TGTGCCAGCAGCCGACCGCGGGGGGGATCCACAGATACGCAGTATTTT
CASSRPRGGSTDTQYF
>.|TRBJ2-2|TRBD2|TRBV27
TGTGCCAGCAGTTTAGGCTGGGCTAGCGGACCCGGGGAGCTGTTTTTT
CASSLGWASGPGELFF